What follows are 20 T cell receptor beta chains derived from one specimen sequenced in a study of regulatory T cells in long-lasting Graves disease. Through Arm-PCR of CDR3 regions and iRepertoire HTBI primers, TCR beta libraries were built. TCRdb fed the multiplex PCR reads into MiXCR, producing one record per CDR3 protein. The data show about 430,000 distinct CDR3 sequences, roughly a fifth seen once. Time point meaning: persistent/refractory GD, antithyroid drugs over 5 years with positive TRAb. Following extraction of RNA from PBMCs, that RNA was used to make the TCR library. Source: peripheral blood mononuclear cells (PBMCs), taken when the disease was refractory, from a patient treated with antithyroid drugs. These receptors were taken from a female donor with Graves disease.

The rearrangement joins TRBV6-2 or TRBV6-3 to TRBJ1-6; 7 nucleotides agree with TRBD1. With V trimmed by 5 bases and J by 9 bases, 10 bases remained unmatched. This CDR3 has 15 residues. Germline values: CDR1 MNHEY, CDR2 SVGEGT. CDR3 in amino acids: CASSEVRGQRSPLHF. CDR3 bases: TGTGCCAGCAGTGAAGTGAGGGGGCAGCGTTCACCCCTCCACTTT.

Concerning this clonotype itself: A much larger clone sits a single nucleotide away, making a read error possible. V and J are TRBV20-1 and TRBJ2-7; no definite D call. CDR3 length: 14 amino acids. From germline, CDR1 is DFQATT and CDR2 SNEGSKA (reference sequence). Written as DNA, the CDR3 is TGCAGTGCTAGTCCCTGGACGGCGTCTGAGACCCAGTGCTTC. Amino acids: CSASPWTASETQCF.

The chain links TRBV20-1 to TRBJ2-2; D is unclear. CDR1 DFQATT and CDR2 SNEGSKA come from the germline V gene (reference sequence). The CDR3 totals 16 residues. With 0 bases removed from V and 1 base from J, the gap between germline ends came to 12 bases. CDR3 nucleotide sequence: TGCAGTGCTAGAGATGCCAGCCGGGTGAACACCGGGGAGCTGTTTTTT. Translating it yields CSARDASRVNTGELFF.

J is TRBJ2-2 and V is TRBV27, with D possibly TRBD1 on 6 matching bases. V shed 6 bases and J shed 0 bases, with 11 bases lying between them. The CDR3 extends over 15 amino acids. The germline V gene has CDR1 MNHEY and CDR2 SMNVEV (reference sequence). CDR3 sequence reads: CASRAGTSNTGELFF. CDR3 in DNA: TGTGCCAGCAGAGCAGGGACATCGAACACCGGGGAGCTGTTTTTT.

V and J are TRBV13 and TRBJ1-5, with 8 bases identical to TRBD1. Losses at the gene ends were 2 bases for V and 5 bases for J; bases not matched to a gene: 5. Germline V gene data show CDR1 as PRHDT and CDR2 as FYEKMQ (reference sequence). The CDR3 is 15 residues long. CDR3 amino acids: CASSLSGQGDQPQHF. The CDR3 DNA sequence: TGTGCCAGCAGCTTATCAGGACAGGGCGATCAGCCCCAGCATTTT.

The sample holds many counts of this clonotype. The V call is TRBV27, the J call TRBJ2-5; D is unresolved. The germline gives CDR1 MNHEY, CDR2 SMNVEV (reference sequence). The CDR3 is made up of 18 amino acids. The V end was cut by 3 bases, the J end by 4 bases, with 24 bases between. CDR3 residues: CASSLVGSAFWVAETQYF. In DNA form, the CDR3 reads TGTGCCAGCAGTTTGGTCGGATCGGCCTTCTGGGTGGCAGAGACCCAGTACTTC.

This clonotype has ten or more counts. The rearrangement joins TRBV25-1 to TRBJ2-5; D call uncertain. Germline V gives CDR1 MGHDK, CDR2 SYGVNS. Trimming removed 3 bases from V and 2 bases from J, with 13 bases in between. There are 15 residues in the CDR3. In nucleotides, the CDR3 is TGTGCCAGCAGTGATTGGATGGTCCTACAAGAGACCCAGTACTTC. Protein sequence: CASSDWMVLQETQYF.

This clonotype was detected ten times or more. CDR3 region: CAWSGLRGRALNTGELFF. CDR3 bases: TGTGCCTGGAGTGGCCTGCGCGGGAGGGCCCTCAACACCGGGGAGCTGTTTTTT. The V and J genes are TRBV30 and TRBJ2-2; 9 bases match TRBD2. CDR1 GTSNPN and CDR2 SVGIG come from the germline V gene (reference sequence). Losses at the gene ends were 1 base for V and 2 bases for J; bases not matched to a gene: 11. CDR3 length: 18 amino acids.

CDR3 region: CASSFSRVSSNQPQHF. The CDR3 nucleotides are TGTGCCAGCAGTTTCTCTAGGGTGTCCAGCAATCAGCCCCAGCATTTT. The rearrangement links TRBV28 to TRBJ1-5; the D is unclear. The CDR3 totals 16 residues. Germline assignment: CDR1 MDHEN and CDR2 SYDVKM. V lost 3 bases, J lost 1 base, and 13 bases lay in between.

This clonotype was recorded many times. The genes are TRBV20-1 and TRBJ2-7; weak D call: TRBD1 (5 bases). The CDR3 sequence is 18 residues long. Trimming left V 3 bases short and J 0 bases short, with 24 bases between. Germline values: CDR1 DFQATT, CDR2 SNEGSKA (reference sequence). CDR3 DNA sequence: TGCAGTGCTAGTCCCCAGGGATATTCCTCATCAAGCTCCTACGAGCAGTACTTC. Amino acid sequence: CSASPQGYSSSSSYEQYF.

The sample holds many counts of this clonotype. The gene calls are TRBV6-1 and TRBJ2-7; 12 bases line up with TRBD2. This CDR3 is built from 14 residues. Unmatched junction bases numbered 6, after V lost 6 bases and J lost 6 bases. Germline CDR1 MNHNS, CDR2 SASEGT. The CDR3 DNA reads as TGTGCCAGCAGCTCCGGGACTAGCGGGTCCGAGCAGTACTTC. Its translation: CASSSGTSGSEQYF.

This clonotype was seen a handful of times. CDR3 protein: CASSLAGTDYGYTF. In nucleotides, the CDR3 is TGTGCCAGCAGCTTAGCCGGGACAGACTATGGCTACACCTTC. The genes are TRBV7-9 and TRBJ1-2; 7 bases are a match to TRBD1. The germline V gene encodes CDR1 SEHNR and CDR2 FQNEAQ (reference sequence). The CDR3 sequence is 14 residues long. Trimming took 0 bases from V and 3 from J; bases not matched to a gene: 1.

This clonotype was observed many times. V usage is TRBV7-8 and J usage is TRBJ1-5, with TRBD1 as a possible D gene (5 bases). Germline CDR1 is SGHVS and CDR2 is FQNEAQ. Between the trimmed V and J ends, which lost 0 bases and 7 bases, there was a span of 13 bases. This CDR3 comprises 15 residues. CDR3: CASSLAEWGRQPQHF. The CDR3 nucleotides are TGTGCCAGCAGCTTAGCGGAATGGGGCAGGCAGCCCCAGCATTTT. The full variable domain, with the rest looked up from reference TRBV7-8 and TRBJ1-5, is GAGVSQSPRYKVAKRGQDVALRCDPISGHVSLFWYQQALGQGPEFLTYFQNEAQLDKSGLPSDRFFAERPEGSVSTLKIQRTQQEDSAVYLCASSLAEWGRQPQHFGDGTRLSIL.

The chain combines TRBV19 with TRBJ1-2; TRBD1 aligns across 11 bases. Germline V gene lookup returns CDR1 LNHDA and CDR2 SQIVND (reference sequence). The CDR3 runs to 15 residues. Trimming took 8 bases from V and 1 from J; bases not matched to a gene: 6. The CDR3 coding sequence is TGTGCCAGTTGGACAGGGGGCGCGGGTAACTATGGCTACACCTTC. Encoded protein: CASWTGGAGNYGYTF. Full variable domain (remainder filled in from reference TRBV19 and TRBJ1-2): DGGITQSPKYLFRKEGQNVTLSCEQNLNHDAMYWYRQDPGQGLRLIYYSQIVNDFQKGDIAEGYSVSREKKESFPLTVTSAQKNPTAFYLCASWTGGAGNYGYTFGSGTRLTVV.

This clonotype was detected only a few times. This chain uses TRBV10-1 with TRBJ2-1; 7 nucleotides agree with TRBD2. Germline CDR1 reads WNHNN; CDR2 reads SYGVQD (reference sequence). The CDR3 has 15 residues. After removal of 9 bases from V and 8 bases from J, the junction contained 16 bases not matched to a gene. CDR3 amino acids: CASSLSGGSHDEQFF. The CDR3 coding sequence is TGCGCCAGTAGCCTCAGCGGCGGGAGTCACGATGAGCAGTTCTTC.

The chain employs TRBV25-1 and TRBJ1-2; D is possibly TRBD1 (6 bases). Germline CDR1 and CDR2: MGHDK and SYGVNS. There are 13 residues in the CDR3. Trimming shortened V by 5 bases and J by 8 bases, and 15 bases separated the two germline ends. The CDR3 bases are TGTGCCAGCAGTCCAACAGGGTTGTGGGGCTACACCTTC. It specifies CASSPTGLWGYTF.

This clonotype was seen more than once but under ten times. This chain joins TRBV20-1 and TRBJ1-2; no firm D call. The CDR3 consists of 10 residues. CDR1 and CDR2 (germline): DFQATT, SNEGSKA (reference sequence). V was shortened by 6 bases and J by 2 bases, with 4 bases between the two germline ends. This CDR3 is CSATNYGYTF. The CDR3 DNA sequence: TGCAGTGCCACCAACTATGGCTACACCTTC.

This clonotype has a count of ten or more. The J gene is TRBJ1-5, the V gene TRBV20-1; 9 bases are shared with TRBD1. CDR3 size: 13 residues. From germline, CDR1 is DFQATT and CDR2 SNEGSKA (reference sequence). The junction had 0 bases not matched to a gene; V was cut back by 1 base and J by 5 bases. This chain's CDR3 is CSARGQGDQPQHF. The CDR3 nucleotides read TGCAGTGCTAGAGGACAGGGGGATCAGCCCCAGCATTTT.

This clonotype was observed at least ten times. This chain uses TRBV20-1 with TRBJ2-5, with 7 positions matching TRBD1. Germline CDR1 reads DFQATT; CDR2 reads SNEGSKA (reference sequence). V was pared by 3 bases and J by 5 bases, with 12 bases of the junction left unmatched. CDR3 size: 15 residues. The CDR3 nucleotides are TGCAGTGCTAGCCCTCCGGACAGGCTTCGGGAGACCCAGTACTTC. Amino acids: CSASPPDRLRETQYF.

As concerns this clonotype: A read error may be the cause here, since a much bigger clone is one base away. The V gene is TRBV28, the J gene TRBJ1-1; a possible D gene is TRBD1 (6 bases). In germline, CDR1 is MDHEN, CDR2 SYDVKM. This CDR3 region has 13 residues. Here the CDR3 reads CASSQGHYTQAFF. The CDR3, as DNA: TGTGCCAGCAGCCAGGGACATTACACTCAAGCTTTCTTT.